This T cell receptor (beta chain) was retrieved from a study of T cell responses to AZD1222 COVID-19 vaccine. Regarding the study as a whole: Nearly half of spike-specific TCRs reportedly target variant regions that are unmutated in the B.1.351 and B.1.1.7 variants. Among the donors, most were white British and more were female, and clonal diversity was possibly underestimated.

CDR3 length: 14 amino acids. From germline, CDR1 is LGHDT and CDR2 YNNKEL (reference sequence). V was pared by 4 bases and J by 0 bases, with 1 base of the junction left unmatched. As regards this clone: Antigen specificity is unknown.

Data came from immunoSEQ multiplex PCR; TCRdb stores just in-frame clones and leaves some out. The repertoire has fewer than 70,000 clones, 89% of them found once; the top ten carry about 5.9%. The sequencing used peripheral blood, collected 28 days after the second AZD1222 dose. This chain connects TRBV3-1 (or the pseudogene TRBV3-2) to TRBJ2-5, with 8 bases identical to TRBD2. This receptor was obtained from an adult who received the AZD1222 COVID-19 vaccine. CDR3 amino acids: CASSLGGDQETQYF. CDR3 DNA: TGTGCCAGCAGCCTCGGGGGGGACCAAGAGACCCAGTACTTC.